These T cell receptor beta chains were read from a single sample in a study of molecular identifiers for immune sequencing clone quantification. A single record per CDR3 protein comes from TCRdb applying MiXCR to the PCR reads. The data hold 550,000 to 750,000 distinct CDR3 sequences, with about 20% observed a single time. Sample: naive CD8+ T cells from blood, with Jurkat cell RNA spiked in. These receptors all stem from a human donor in good health. Some libraries in this study had Jurkat cell RNA spiked in. Both conserved end residues are part of each CDR3. D genes are given only for firm matches. A row's size may be missing; if present it is once, few, many or a size class.

j_call,clone_size,d_call,v_call,cdr3_aa
TRBJ2-7,many,TRBD1,TRBV12-5,CASGAGDSYEQYF
TRBJ2-2,many,.,TRBV20-1,CSARGLDGELFF
TRBJ1-5,many,TRBD1,TRBV2,CASSVPRDRGWQPQHF
TRBJ1-5,many,.,TRBV12-3/TRBV12-4,CASSSHDGPNQPQHF
TRBJ2-3,.,.,TRBV27,CASSTQQGSDTQYF
TRBJ2-1,few,.,TRBV29-1,CSVERRMRNNEQFF
TRBJ1-1,many,TRBD1,TRBV11-3,CASSSGTGGETEAFF
TRBJ2-3,many,TRBD2,TRBV6-2/TRBV6-3,CASSYSKLPRGTDTQYF
TRBJ2-7,.,.,TRBV20-1,CSAPPLGGPYEQYF
TRBJ1-4,few,.,TRBV7-6,CASSKGGGPRTNEKLFF
TRBJ2-1,many,TRBD2,TRBV19,CASSIALGLAGYNEQFF
TRBJ2-2,.,.,TRBV7-9,CASSRFLSGELFF
TRBJ2-2,.,TRBD2,TRBV2,CASSVTSGRANTGELFF
TRBJ2-3,many,.,TRBV29-1,CSVAWAGSTDTQYF
TRBJ1-5,many,.,TRBV10-3,CAIYNGGLEPQHF
TRBJ2-7,few,.,TRBV5-4,CASSLFRDEQYF
TRBJ2-3,once,.,TRBV10-2,CASSRGDRRLGDTQYF
TRBJ2-7,many,TRBD1,TRBV4-2,CASSQDWPGGYEQYF
TRBJ2-7,many,.,TRBV28,CASSLWAGSSYEQYF
TRBJ2-7,.,TRBD1,TRBV15,CATSRAYDRVFGQYF
TRBJ2-4,many,.,TRBV13,CASSLGVLAKNIQYF
TRBJ1-6,.,TRBD1,TRBV7-9,CASNTGDYSPPHF
TRBJ2-1,many,TRBD1,TRBV6-5,CASSYYQGAGNEQFF
TRBJ1-5,.,.,TRBV19,CASTVNNQPQHF
TRBJ2-3,many,.,TRBV12-3/TRBV12-4,CASSLGTPTDTQYF
TRBJ2-4,many,.,TRBV10-1,CASSEEKIAKNIQYF
TRBJ1-1,.,.,TRBV2,CASSEPYDSSNTEAFF
TRBJ1-1,.,.,TRBV27,CATSTEGNTEAFF
TRBJ1-3,many,.,TRBV6-5,CASSSPGGGGNTIYF
TRBJ2-1,many,TRBD1,TRBV7-9,CASSSTGVTLRNEQFF
TRBJ2-3,many,.,TRBV12-3/TRBV12-4,CASSLGGAGVTDTQYF
TRBJ2-1,few,TRBD1,TRBV10-3,CAISGEEGQESSYNEQFF
TRBJ1-1,.,.,TRBV30,CAWSVLTEAFF
TRBJ2-1,many,TRBD2,TRBV14,CASSQDFASGAYNEQFF
TRBJ2-1,few,.,TRBV27,CASSSPDKTKDNEQFF
TRBJ2-7,.,.,TRBV27,CASSLSWVEQLPYEQYF
TRBJ2-1,many,.,TRBV7-9,CASSFFSYNEQFF
TRBJ2-6,many,.,TRBV5-6,CASTQDSIVPSGANVLTF
TRBJ2-5,many,TRBD2,TRBV4-1,CASSVIAGPETQYF
TRBJ2-7,.,TRBD1,TRBV27,CASRGQGYSYEQYF
TRBJ1-1,.,TRBD1,TRBV30,CAWRGDRGLSYTEAFF
TRBJ2-1,many,.,TRBV6-6,CASSPTAGANEQFF
TRBJ1-1,many,.,TRBV10-2,CASCPIMNTEAFF
TRBJ2-1,many,TRBD1,TRBV12-3/TRBV12-4,CASRPRQGAFDEQFF
TRBJ1-4,many,.,TRBV7-9,CASSHRGSNEKLFF
TRBJ2-1,many,.,TRBV30,CAWSVPYNEQFF